A single sample gave rise to the 14 T cell receptor beta chains below, sequenced in a study of naive and memory T cell subsets. Whole-study findings and limits: A few larger clonotypes appeared in naive repertoires, especially CD8, possibly memory cells re-expressing CD45RA.

Their antigens remain unidentified. Two oligonucleotides, mixed equimolar, formed the beta constant-region primer covering TRBC1 and TRBC2. Ligated cDNA was amplified by four rounds of PCR with nested alpha and beta constant-region primers and SP2. Each CDR3 protein is one row after TCRdb ran MiXCR on the UMI-ligation and nested PCR reads. The table lists 98,000 or so distinct CDR3 sequences, around 13% of them singletons, with approximately 2.6% in the top ten. Sequenced input: naive CD8+ T cells from blood. These receptor sequences come from a human donor in good health.

The V and J genes are TRBV3-1 and TRBJ1-5, with a possible D match to TRBD1 (6 bases). The CDR3 is 16 amino acids. Trimming left V 6 bases short and J 4 bases short, with 19 bases between. The V gene's germline CDR1 is LGHDT and CDR2 YNNKEL (reference sequence). The CDR3 DNA sequence: TGTGCCAGCAGGATCGTATCAACAGGGCTGAATCAGCCCCAGCATTTT. Its translation is CASRIVSTGLNQPQHF. The variable domain in full, with the rest retrieved from reference TRBV3-1 and TRBJ1-5, is DTAVSQTPKYLVTQMGNDKSIKCEQNLGHDTMYWYKQDSKKFLKIMFSYNNKELIINETVPNRFSPKSPDKAHLNLHINSLELGDSAVYFCASRIVSTGLNQPQHFGDGTRLSIL.

This clonotype was observed many times. The chain couples TRBV27 to TRBJ1-1; D call uncertain. Germline V gives CDR1 MNHEY, CDR2 SMNVEV (reference sequence). The CDR3 sequence is 13 residues long. V lost 0 bases and J lost 3, with 5 bases in between. CDR3 DNA: TGTGCCAGCAGTTTATCCCAGTACACTGAAGCTTTCTTT. This translates into CASSLSQYTEAFF.

This clonotype was seen ten or more times. The chain is built from TRBV12-3 or TRBV12-4 and TRBJ2-5, with a weak D call TRBD1 (6 bases). V gave up 6 bases and J gave up 1 base, with 15 bases separating them. CDR3 length equals 15 residues. CDR3 residues: CASRTGWPPQETQYF. For the CDR3, the DNA is TGTGCCAGCAGAACAGGGTGGCCCCCCCAAGAGACCCAGTACTTC.

The chain links TRBV12-3 or TRBV12-4 to TRBJ1-1; no definite D call. The CDR3 contains 13 residues. Trimming left V 4 bases short and J 7 bases short, with 13 bases between. CDR3 loop: CASSYVPANEAFF. The CDR3 DNA reads as TGTGCCAGCAGTTATGTTCCAGCCAATGAAGCTTTCTTT.

The J gene is TRBJ2-7, the V gene TRBV3-1, with 9 bases that match TRBD1. The germline V gene has CDR1 LGHDT and CDR2 YNNKEL (reference sequence). This CDR3 region has 16 residues. The J segment lost 3 bases and the V segment lost 0 bases, leaving 6 bases of the junction unmatched. The CDR3 spells CASSQDLGTGFYEQYF. DNA for the CDR3: TGTGCCAGCAGCCAAGATCTCGGGACAGGGTTCTACGAGCAGTACTTC.

This clonotype has ten or more counts. V usage is TRBV29-1 and J usage is TRBJ2-5; D is uncertain. Per germline, CDR1 SQVTM and CDR2 ANQGSEA. This CDR3 region has 10 residues. V was trimmed by 6 bases and J by 5 bases, leaving 7 bases between them. The CDR3 spells CSVQGETQYF. In DNA form, the CDR3 reads TGCAGCGTCCAAGGGGAGACCCAGTACTTC. Together with reference TRBV29-1 and TRBJ2-5, the CDR3 gives the full variable domain: SAVISQKPSRDICQRGTSLTIQCQVDSQVTMMFWYRQQPGQSLTLIATANQGSEATYESGFVIDKFPISRPNLTFSTLTVSNMSPEDSSIYLCSVQGETQYFGPGTRLLVL.

This clonotype has just a few counts. The chain employs TRBV20-1 and TRBJ2-3; tentatively, D is TRBD1 or TRBD2 (8 bases each). The CDR3 extends over 16 amino acids. V was pared by 4 bases and J by 5 bases, with 22 bases between. Germline assignment: CDR1 DFQATT and CDR2 SNEGSKA (reference sequence). CDR3 sequence: CSAKREPGQDKDTQYF. CDR3 coding DNA: TGCAGTGCTAAGCGGGAGCCGGGACAGGATAAAGATACGCAGTATTTT.

J is TRBJ2-4 and V is TRBV3-1; a weak D match, TRBD2 (5 bases). The germline gives CDR1 LGHDT, CDR2 YNNKEL (reference sequence). CDR3 length equals 15 residues. Trimming removed 0 bases at V and 1 base at J, with 7 bases between. CDR3 sequence reads: CASSQEAGAKNIQYF. The CDR3 region has the DNA TGTGCCAGCAGCCAAGAGGCGGGTGCCAAAAACATTCAGTACTTC.

CDR3 coding DNA: TGCGCCAGCAGGCAGGAGGGGGGAGCTTTCTTT. Protein: CASRQEGGAFF. The V and J genes are TRBV10-1 and TRBJ1-1, with D maybe TRBD1 (6 bases). The CDR3 runs to 11 residues. Germline CDR1 WNHNN, CDR2 SYGVQD (reference sequence). V lost 6 bases to trimming and J lost 10 bases, with 12 bases between them.

The CDR3 nucleotides read TGTGCTAGTGGCTCCCCCGTGGGCAGCGAGCCAAATAACAATGAGCAGTTCTTC. It specifies CASGSPVGSEPNNNEQFF. V and J are TRBV12-5 and TRBJ2-1; no definite D call. This CDR3 is 18 amino acids long. CDR1 and CDR2 (germline): LGHNT, FRNRAP. Deletions cut 6 bases from V and 5 bases from J, with 26 bases between.

This clonotype appeared a few times. The chain combines TRBV7-9 with TRBJ2-7; D gene ambiguous. CDR3 length: 14 residues. The ends were cut back, 0 bases at V and 1 base at J, with 7 bases in the middle. CDR1 and CDR2 from the germline V gene are SEHNR and FQNEAQ (reference sequence). The CDR3 protein is CASSLAPQSYEQYF. Here the CDR3 DNA reads TGTGCCAGCAGCTTAGCGCCACAGTCCTACGAGCAGTACTTC.

On this clonotype: A read error is possible here, since a much larger clone lies one base away. V gene TRBV7-8 combines with J gene TRBJ2-1; D possibly corresponds to TRBD2 (5 bases). Trimming removed 3 bases at V and 3 bases at J, with 12 bases between. CDR1 SGHVS and CDR2 FQNEAQ come from the germline V gene. This CDR3 spans 15 amino acids. In nucleotides, the CDR3 is TGTGCCAGCAGCTTGACGGGGAGACGCTACAATGAGCAGTTCTTC. Encoded protein: CASSLTGRRYNEQFF. The full variable domain, its missing parts supplied by reference TRBV7-8 and TRBJ2-1, is GAGVSQSPRYKVAKRGQDVALRCDPISGHVSLFWYQQALGQGPEFLTYFQNEAQLDKSGLPSDRFFAERPEGSVSTLKIQRTQQEDSAVYLCASSLTGRRYNEQFFGPGTRLTVL.

This clonotype has only a few counts. CDR3 sequence: CAWNSGSGYEQYF. Here the CDR3 DNA reads TGTGCCTGGAATTCCGGCAGCGGCTACGAGCAGTACTTC. The chain combines TRBV30 with TRBJ2-7, with D perhaps TRBD2 (5 bases). V dropped 4 bases and J dropped 3 bases, with 13 bases sitting between them. Germline assignment: CDR1 GTSNPN and CDR2 SVGIG (reference sequence). There are 13 residues in the CDR3.

Ten or more counts support this clonotype. The chain uses TRBV4-3 and TRBJ2-3; no firm D call. The CDR3 is made up of 13 amino acids. CDR1 and CDR2 (germline): LGHNA, YSLEER. Trimming left V 2 bases short and J 8 bases short, with 11 bases between. The CDR3 sequence is CASSQLNESTQYF. In DNA, the CDR3 is TGCGCCAGCAGCCAATTGAATGAAAGTACGCAGTATTTT.